A single sample gave rise to the 12 T cell receptor beta chains below, sequenced in a study of blood T cell repertoires in COVID-19. Produced via immunoSEQ multiplex PCR; TCRdb's table is partial and in-frame only. This repertoire shows approximately 150,000 clones, almost 85% found once; its top ten account for around 2.7%. Material: peripheral blood. The receptors come from an elderly woman with COVID-19, enrolled during active disease.

J is TRBJ1-4 and V is TRBV10-3; maybe TRBD1 (5 bases). This CDR3 is 13 amino acids long. V was pared by 9 bases and J by 5 bases, with 13 bases between. Germline loops: CDR1 ENHRY, CDR2 SYGVKD. The CDR3 DNA reads as TGTGCCATGAGACAGTATAAGAATGAAAAACTGTTTTTT. Translated: CAMRQYKNEKLFF.

The rearrangement links TRBV5-1 to TRBJ1-5; D is undetermined. Germline V gene sequence: CDR1 SGHRS, CDR2 YFSETQ. The ends were cut back, 0 bases at V and 8 bases at J, with 9 bases in the middle. The CDR3 runs to 13 residues. CDR3 sequence: CASSLGGGEPQHF. As DNA, the CDR3 is TGCGCCAGCAGCTTGGGCGGCGGTGAGCCCCAGCATTTT. The entire variable domain, with the rest obtained from reference TRBV5-1 and TRBJ1-5, is as follows: KAGVTQTPRYLIKTRGQQVTLSCSPISGHRSVSWYQQTPGQGLQFLFEYFSETQRNKGNFPGRFSGRQFSNSRSEMNVSTLELGDSALYLCASSLGGGEPQHFGDGTRLSIL.

The chain links TRBV19 to TRBJ2-5; TRBD1 aligns across 8 bases. Trimming removed 7 bases from V and 5 bases from J; junction bases left unmatched: 3. This CDR3 is 12 amino acids long. Germline V gene lookup returns CDR1 LNHDA and CDR2 SQIVND (reference sequence). CDR3 in amino acids: CASKDREETQYF. The CDR3 nucleotides are TGTGCCAGTAAGGACAGGGAGGAGACCCAGTACTTC.

The CDR3 sequence: CASSSSTGGDEQYF. CDR3 sequence (DNA): TGTGCCAGCAGTTCATCGACAGGGGGCGACGAGCAGTACTTC. The chain recombines TRBV6-6 with TRBJ2-7; 10 bases align to TRBD1. The CDR3 runs to 14 residues. V shed 4 bases and J 5 bases; nucleotides not matched to a gene: 5. Germline CDR1 reads MNHNY; CDR2 reads SVGAGI (reference sequence).

This rearrangement joins TRBV12-5 to TRBJ2-5, with D possibly being TRBD2 (7 bases). The V end lost 7 bases, the J end lost 4 bases, and 13 bases lay between the germline ends. Germline V gene lookup returns CDR1 LGHNT and CDR2 FRNRAP. The CDR3 has 13 amino acids. CDR3: CASAARGAETQYF. The CDR3, as DNA: TGTGCTAGTGCCGCCCGGGGGGCAGAGACCCAGTACTTC.

The chain is built from TRBV7-9 and TRBJ2-7, with 10 positions matching TRBD2. The CDR3 loop spans 17 amino acids. Germline lookup yields CDR1 SEHNR and CDR2 FQNEAQ (reference sequence). V lost 7 bases to trimming and J lost 2 bases; unmatched junction nucleotides: 14. The CDR3 reads CASTIMLGLAGAYEQYF. The DNA of the CDR3 is TGTGCCAGCACGATCATGCTAGGGCTAGCGGGGGCCTACGAGCAGTACTTC.

The sample holds a few counts of this clone. The rearrangement joins TRBV29-1 to TRBJ2-1, with TRBD2 matching 14 bases. Germline V gene lookup returns CDR1 SQVTM and CDR2 ANQGSEA. The CDR3 loop spans 14 amino acids. The V gene end was trimmed by 5 bases and the J gene end by 8 bases; junction bases not matched to a gene: 5. The CDR3 DNA follows: TGCAGCGTTCGGGGGACTAGCGGGAGCCATGAGCAGTTCTTC. Its protein is CSVRGTSGSHEQFF.

The chain is built from TRBV7-6 and TRBJ1-2; D unclear. The CDR3 is 11 residues long. CDR1 and CDR2 from the germline V gene are SGHVS and FNYEAQ. V was shortened by 4 bases and J by 7 bases, with 7 bases between the two germline ends. CDR3 sequence (DNA): TGTGCCAGCAGCTCCGACTCTGGCTACACCTTC. This gives the protein CASSSDSGYTF.

The CDR3 DNA reads TGCAGCGTTGAAGGGGGCGGGACCTATGGCTACACCTTC. Protein: CSVEGGGTYGYTF. V usage is TRBV29-1 and J usage is TRBJ1-2; D perhaps matches TRBD1 (5 bases). The CDR3 sequence is 13 residues long. Per the germline V gene, CDR1 is SQVTM and CDR2 is ANQGSEA. V lost 1 base and J lost 4, with 10 bases in between.

The chain has TRBV7-3 and TRBJ2-7; 9 bases align to TRBD1. Losses at the gene ends were 2 bases for V and 3 bases for J; bases not matched to a gene: 2. CDR3 length: 14 residues. CDR1 is SGHTA, CDR2 FQGTGA, per germline. DNA for the CDR3: TGTGCCAGCAGCTTAGACAGGGGGATCTACGAGCAGTACTTC. Amino acid sequence: CASSLDRGIYEQYF.

The gene calls are TRBV6-6 and TRBJ1-4; 8 nucleotides match TRBD1. Per the germline V gene, CDR1 is MNHNY and CDR2 is SVGAGI (reference sequence). The CDR3 consists of 16 residues. Losses at the gene ends were 5 bases for V and 3 bases for J; bases not matched to a gene: 8. CDR3 amino acids: CASSRRQGYANEKLFF. The CDR3 DNA sequence: TGTGCCAGCAGTCGGAGACAGGGGTACGCTAATGAAAAACTGTTTTTT.

The rearrangement links TRBV2 to TRBJ1-1; perhaps TRBD1 as D (6 bases). Germline CDR1 SNHLY, CDR2 FYNNEI. CDR3 length: 13 amino acids. V lost 5 bases and J 5 bases, leaving 12 bases between the germline ends. CDR3 DNA: TGTGCCAGCAGTCGGGACATTATGACTGAAGCTTTCTTT. It yields the protein CASSRDIMTEAFF. Complete variable domain (other parts from reference TRBV2 and TRBJ1-1): EPEVTQTPSHQVTQMGQEVILRCVPISNHLYFYWYRQILGQKVEFLVSFYNNEISEKSEIFDDQFSVERPDGSNFTLKIRSTKLEDSAMYFCASSRDIMTEAFFGQGTRLTVV.